A single sample gave rise to the 5 T cell receptor beta chains below, sequenced in a study of regulatory T cells in long-lasting Graves disease. Arm-PCR of CDR3 regions and iRepertoire HTBI primers were used to build TCR beta libraries. TCRdb used MiXCR to reprocess the multiplex PCR reads, holding one entry per CDR3 protein. The sample shows 550,000 to 700,000 distinct CDR3 sequences, more than 15% of them seen only once. Time point denoted: newly diagnosed GD, antithyroid drugs for less than 3 months. The TCR library was made from RNA that had been extracted from PBMCs in TRIzol. The sample was also linked to a second study, of T cells in Graves' hyperthyroidism and ophthalmopathy.

The material sequenced was peripheral blood mononuclear cells (PBMCs), taken at new diagnosis, from a patient treated with antithyroid drugs. The receptors originated from a man in his late teens or twenties with Graves disease.

The genes are TRBV19 and TRBJ2-5; tentative D call: TRBD1 (6 bases). The CDR3 is made up of 16 amino acids. From germline, CDR1 is LNHDA and CDR2 SQIVND (reference sequence). V lost 2 bases and J lost 3, with 16 bases in between. The DNA of the CDR3 is TGTGCCAGTAGTATATTGGGCAGGGGACCTAAAGAGACCCAGTACTTC. It encodes CASSILGRGPKETQYF.

The table lists this clonotype with a few counts. This chain joins TRBV9 and TRBJ1-1; the D gene is possibly TRBD1 (6 bases). Trimming left V 3 bases short and J 0 bases short, with 12 bases between. Germline V gives CDR1 SGDLS, CDR2 YYNGEE. The CDR3 has 15 amino acids. This chain's CDR3 is CASSASTGMNTEAFF. As DNA, the CDR3 is TGTGCCAGCAGCGCATCGACAGGTATGAACACTGAAGCTTTCTTT.

This chain connects TRBV9 to TRBJ1-5; 9 nucleotides match TRBD1. CDR3 size: 15 residues. Trimming took 5 bases from V and 3 from J; bases not matched to a gene: 6. CDR1 and CDR2 (germline): SGDLS, YYNGEE. CDR3 DNA sequence: TGTGCCAGCAGTAGCGGGACAGGGCACAATCAGCCCCAGCATTTT. Its translation: CASSSGTGHNQPQHF.

There are many counts of this clonotype. CDR3 sequence (DNA): TGTGCCAGCAGCTTAGCAGCCTGGAAGCCCCAGCATTTT. Encoded protein: CASSLAAWKPQHF. The J gene is TRBJ1-5, the V gene TRBV7-9; D gene ambiguous. This CDR3 is 13 amino acids long. Per the germline V gene, CDR1 is SEHNR and CDR2 is FQNEAQ (reference sequence). V lost 0 bases and J lost 8, with 8 bases in between. The full variable domain, rest sourced from reference TRBV7-9 and TRBJ1-5, is DTGVSQNPRHKITKRGQNVTFRCDPISEHNRLYWYRQTLGQGPEFLTYFQNEAQLEKSRLLSDRFSAERPKGSFSTLEIQRTEQGDSAMYLCASSLAAWKPQHFGDGTRLSIL.

In this sample, this clonotype turned up a few times. The genes are TRBV9 and TRBJ2-1; maybe TRBD2 (5 bases). Germline CDR1 is SGDLS and CDR2 is YYNGEE. This CDR3 contains 15 residues. V lost 0 bases and J lost 6, with 13 bases in between. CDR3 sequence (DNA): TGTGCCAGCAGCGTAGTCGGGGAACCCTCCAATGAGCAGTTCTTC. It encodes CASSVVGEPSNEQFF.